The rows below give T cell receptor beta chains drawn from one sample of a study of human T cells and chemical hapten exposure. One entry per CDR3 protein, called by TCRdb with MiXCR from the RACE reads. The table shows 75,000 to 95,000 distinct CDR3 sequences, with around 11% occurring only once. The sample here was whole blood, taken in connection with sensitization to the hapten diphenylcyclopropenone (DPC). The receptors here all came from a woman aged 55-75 years with alopecia areata. Some clones in this sample may be carry-over from other donors' samples. The CDR3 runs from the conserved cysteine through the conserved F or W. Each record gives: clone size, D gene, V gene, J gene, CDR3 protein, CDR3 DNA. A D gene is named only where the DNA matches it firmly. A clone size is listed for some rows: how often the clone was seen (once, few, many), or a class if it is expanded.

abundance: many; d_gene: -; v_gene: TRBV21-1; j_gene: TRBJ2-2; CDR3aa: CASSKGDGTGGANTGELFF; CDR3nt: TGTGCCAGCAGCAAAGGAGATGGGACAGGGGGTGCGAACACCGGGGAGCTGTTTTTT
abundance: few; d_gene: -; v_gene: TRBV7-2; j_gene: TRBJ2-7; CDR3aa: CASSQQGLAPYEQYF; CDR3nt: TGTGCCAGCAGCCAACAAGGACTGGCCCCCTACGAGCAGTACTTC
abundance: few; d_gene: -; v_gene: TRBV18; j_gene: TRBJ2-5; CDR3aa: CASSPPFSETLQETQYF; CDR3nt: TGTGCCAGCTCACCACCGTTTTCTGAAACACTCCAAGAGACCCAGTACTTC
abundance: -; d_gene: -; v_gene: TRBV11-2; j_gene: TRBJ2-1; CDR3aa: CASTPLPYNEQFF; CDR3nt: TGTGCCAGCACCCCACTGCCCTACAATGAGCAGTTCTTC
abundance: many; d_gene: -; v_gene: TRBV29-1; j_gene: TRBJ1-1; CDR3aa: CSVAATRANTEAFF; CDR3nt: TGCAGCGTTGCGGCGACCAGGGCGAACACTGAAGCTTTCTTT
abundance: few; d_gene: -; v_gene: TRBV7-2; j_gene: TRBJ2-3; CDR3aa: CATGPFSGEQYF; CDR3nt: TGTGCCACGGGGCCATTTAGCGGAGAGCAGTATTTT
abundance: medium-sized; d_gene: -; v_gene: TRBV6-4; j_gene: TRBJ2-3; CDR3aa: CASSGDPSTDTQYF; CDR3nt: TGTGCCAGCAGTGGGGACCCTAGCACAGATACGCAGTATTTT
abundance: many; d_gene: -; v_gene: TRBV6-5; j_gene: TRBJ1-1; CDR3aa: CASSRTHINTEAFF; CDR3nt: TGTGCCAGCAGTCGAACACACATTAACACTGAAGCTTTCTTT
abundance: many; d_gene: TRBD1; v_gene: TRBV29-1; j_gene: TRBJ1-1; CDR3aa: CSAPGTGSSSPNTEAFF; CDR3nt: TGCAGCGCCCCGGGGACAGGCTCTTCCTCTCCGAACACTGAAGCTTTCTTT
abundance: few; d_gene: -; v_gene: TRBV12-3/TRBV12-4; j_gene: TRBJ1-5; CDR3aa: CASSLNPGAHQPQHF; CDR3nt: TGTGCCAGCAGTTTAAACCCCGGGGCACATCAGCCCCAGCATTTT
abundance: many; d_gene: TRBD2; v_gene: TRBV12-5; j_gene: TRBJ2-2; CDR3aa: CASGSYRVAGFTGELFF; CDR3nt: TGTGCTAGTGGCAGCTACCGTGTAGCGGGGTTCACCGGGGAGCTGTTTTTT
abundance: many; d_gene: -; v_gene: TRBV3-1; j_gene: TRBJ2-1; CDR3aa: CASSQARNNEQFF; CDR3nt: TGTGCCAGCAGCCAAGCACGGAACAATGAGCAGTTCTTC
abundance: -; d_gene: -; v_gene: TRBV7-2; j_gene: TRBJ1-1; CDR3aa: CASSFSTVNTEAFF; CDR3nt: TGTGCCAGCAGCTTCTCGACAGTGAACACTGAAGCTTTCTTT
abundance: many; d_gene: -; v_gene: TRBV12-3/TRBV12-4; j_gene: TRBJ1-4; CDR3aa: CASSPQDLGEKLFF; CDR3nt: TGTGCCAGCAGTCCCCAGGACCTCGGTGAAAAACTGTTTTTT
abundance: -; d_gene: -; v_gene: TRBV9; j_gene: TRBJ2-7; CDR3aa: CAGARDEQYF; CDR3nt: TGTGCAGGAGCCAGGGACGAGCAGTACTTC
abundance: many; d_gene: -; v_gene: TRBV14; j_gene: TRBJ1-2; CDR3aa: CASNPTGHFFYGYTF; CDR3nt: TGTGCCAGCAACCCAACTGGACACTTCTTCTATGGCTACACCTTC
abundance: many; d_gene: -; v_gene: TRBV12-3/TRBV12-4; j_gene: TRBJ1-3; CDR3aa: CASSFYQGLSGNTIYF; CDR3nt: TGTGCCAGCAGTTTCTATCAGGGCCTCTCTGGAAACACCATATATTTT
abundance: few; d_gene: TRBD2; v_gene: TRBV20-1; j_gene: TRBJ2-5; CDR3aa: CSAWTSGGAQETQYF; CDR3nt: TGCAGTGCTTGGACTAGCGGGGGGGCGCAAGAGACCCAGTACTTC
abundance: many; d_gene: -; v_gene: TRBV7-9; j_gene: TRBJ2-7; CDR3aa: CASSSDGYEQYF; CDR3nt: TGTGCCAGCAGCTCGGACGGCTACGAGCAGTACTTC
abundance: -; d_gene: -; v_gene: TRBV3-1; j_gene: TRBJ2-2; CDR3aa: CASSRSGPRNTGELFF; CDR3nt: TGTGCCAGCAGCCGATCTGGGCCTCGAAACACCGGGGAGCTGTTTTTT
abundance: -; d_gene: -; v_gene: TRBV6-5; j_gene: TRBJ2-2; CDR3aa: CASSANRAPNTGELFF; CDR3nt: TGTGCCAGCAGTGCCAACAGGGCTCCGAACACCGGGGAGCTGTTTTTT
abundance: many; d_gene: -; v_gene: TRBV20-1; j_gene: TRBJ1-4; CDR3aa: CSATPAGANEKLFF; CDR3nt: TGCAGTGCCACCCCCGCGGGCGCTAATGAAAAACTGTTTTTT
abundance: -; d_gene: -; v_gene: TRBV27; j_gene: TRBJ2-7; CDR3aa: CASSLSRGEQYF; CDR3nt: TGTGCCAGCAGTTTATCGAGGGGCGAGCAGTACTTC
abundance: -; d_gene: -; v_gene: TRBV3-1; j_gene: TRBJ2-1; CDR3aa: CASSQVMESGSYNEQFF; CDR3nt: TGTGCCAGCAGCCAAGTAATGGAATCGGGCTCCTACAATGAGCAGTTCTTC
abundance: few; d_gene: TRBD1; v_gene: TRBV3-1; j_gene: TRBJ1-2; CDR3aa: CASSQVAGGAVDGYTF; CDR3nt: TGTGCCAGCAGCCAAGTTGCAGGGGGCGCCGTAGATGGCTACACCTTC
abundance: -; d_gene: -; v_gene: TRBV5-1; j_gene: TRBJ1-6; CDR3aa: CASSLVSGGYSPLHF; CDR3nt: TGCGCCAGCAGCTTGGTTTCGGGGGGTTATTCACCCCTCCACTTT
abundance: many; d_gene: TRBD2; v_gene: TRBV2; j_gene: TRBJ2-3; CDR3aa: CASSGTSGDTDTQYF; CDR3nt: TGTGCCAGCAGTGGGACTAGCGGGGACACAGATACGCAGTATTTT
abundance: many; d_gene: -; v_gene: TRBV11-2; j_gene: TRBJ2-5; CDR3aa: CASSSMGSPGGTQYF; CDR3nt: TGTGCCAGCAGTTCCATGGGATCCCCCGGCGGGACCCAGTACTTC
abundance: many; d_gene: -; v_gene: TRBV12-3/TRBV12-4; j_gene: TRBJ2-1; CDR3aa: CASSFGYNEQFF; CDR3nt: TGTGCCAGCAGTTTTGGGTACAATGAGCAGTTCTTC
abundance: many; d_gene: -; v_gene: TRBV6-6; j_gene: TRBJ1-6; CDR3aa: CASSYSSGGRSPLHF; CDR3nt: TGTGCCAGCAGTTACTCATCCGGGGGCCGCTCACCCCTCCACTTT
abundance: many; d_gene: TRBD2; v_gene: TRBV3-1; j_gene: TRBJ2-3; CDR3aa: CASSQMGLERGGPDTQYF; CDR3nt: TGTGCCAGCAGCCAGATGGGCCTAGAGCGGGGGGGCCCGGATACGCAGTATTTT
abundance: few; d_gene: -; v_gene: TRBV9; j_gene: TRBJ2-5; CDR3aa: CASSATSVWGETQYF; CDR3nt: TGTGCCAGCAGCGCCACTTCCGTGTGGGGAGAGACCCAGTACTTC
abundance: many; d_gene: -; v_gene: TRBV20-1; j_gene: TRBJ2-2; CDR3aa: CSAYVTGMLNTGELFF; CDR3nt: TGCAGTGCTTATGTCACAGGGATGCTGAACACCGGGGAGCTGTTTTTT
abundance: many; d_gene: TRBD1; v_gene: TRBV4-1; j_gene: TRBJ2-1; CDR3aa: CASSPRQGAYNEQFF; CDR3nt: TGCGCCAGCAGCCCCCGACAGGGGGCCTACAATGAGCAGTTCTTC
abundance: many; d_gene: TRBD1; v_gene: TRBV5-4; j_gene: TRBJ1-1; CDR3aa: CAGQRGQGTLGTEAFF; CDR3nt: TGTGCCGGACAGAGGGGACAGGGAACGCTTGGCACTGAAGCTTTCTTT
abundance: -; d_gene: TRBD1; v_gene: TRBV6-1; j_gene: TRBJ1-4; CDR3aa: CASTPGTGVEKLFF; CDR3nt: TGTGCCAGCACTCCCGGGACAGGGGTGGAAAAACTGTTTTTT
abundance: many; d_gene: -; v_gene: TRBV29-1; j_gene: TRBJ2-7; CDR3aa: CSVGTESNEQYF; CDR3nt: TGCAGCGTTGGGACGGAGAGTAACGAGCAGTACTTC